These 20 T cell receptor beta chains share one sample of origin, sequenced in a study of molecular identifiers for immune sequencing clone quantification. MiXCR, applied by TCRdb to the PCR reads, yields one record per CDR3 protein. Of about 320,000 distinct CDR3 sequences listed, about 22% are singletons. Sequences were obtained from naive CD8+ T cells from blood, with Jurkat cell RNA spiked in. The subset denotes: FACS-sorted CD8+CD4-CCR7+CD45RA+ naive T cells. These receptors were taken from a human donor in good health. Some libraries in this study had Jurkat cell RNA spiked in.

This clonotype was counted at least ten times. The gene calls are TRBV19 and TRBJ1-5, with unresolved D. V was clipped by 3 bases and J by 0 bases, with 9 bases between them. Germline CDR1 is LNHDA and CDR2 is SQIVND (reference sequence). The CDR3 contains 15 residues. The CDR3 DNA reads TGTGCCAGTAGTATTACAGATTATAGCAATCAGCCCCAGCATTTT. Its protein is CASSITDYSNQPQHF.

This clonotype has just a few counts. This chain uses TRBV3-1 with TRBJ2-2, with 7 positions matching TRBD2. Germline-derived CDR1 and CDR2 are LGHDT and YNNKEL (reference sequence). This CDR3 contains 13 residues. After removal of 6 bases from V and 4 bases from J, the junction contained 2 bases not matched to a gene. The CDR3 reads CASRPGGTGELFF. Here the CDR3 DNA reads TGTGCCAGCAGACCGGGGGGCACCGGGGAGCTGTTTTTT.

This clonotype has a count of ten or more. The gene calls are TRBV7-2 and TRBJ2-7; maybe TRBD1 (5 bases). The CDR3 runs 14 residues. The V gene's germline CDR1 is SGHTA and CDR2 FQGNSA. Deletions cut 1 base from V and 3 bases from J, with 10 bases between. CDR3 sequence reads: CASSLGVQGYEQYF. In nucleotides, the CDR3 is TGTGCCAGCAGCTTAGGCGTCCAGGGCTACGAGCAGTACTTC.

The chain employs TRBV20-1 and TRBJ2-7; 9 bases are shared with TRBD2. Trimming cost V 0 bases and J 3 bases; bases outside gene matches: 6. This CDR3 is 15 amino acids long. From germline, CDR1 is DFQATT and CDR2 SNEGSKA (reference sequence). DNA of the CDR3: TGCAGTGCTAGAGAGAGGGGTAGCGGGAGCTACGAGCAGTACTTC. It encodes CSARERGSGSYEQYF.

To note about this clonotype: The junction departs from germline at one end; a sequencing error may be responsible. This chain joins TRBV9 and TRBJ2-3; perhaps TRBD2 as D (5 bases). Germline CDR1 and CDR2: SGDLS and YYNGEE. CDR3 length equals 19 residues. Here the CDR3 DNA reads TGTGCCGGCAGCGGAGGATCTCCGGGGTGGCGAGGGAGAACAGATACGCAGTATTTT. The encoded protein is CAGSGGSPGWRGRTDTQYF. The full variable domain, in which reference TRBV9 and TRBJ2-3 provide the parts outside the CDR3, is DSGVTQTPKHLITATGQRVTLRCSPRSGDLSVYWYQQSLDQGLQFLIQYYNGEERAKGNILERFSAQQFPDLHSELNLSSLELGDSALYFCAGSGGSPGWRGRTDTQYFGPGTRLTVL.

In regard to this clonotype: This may stem from a read error, because a much larger clone lies one nucleotide away. This chain joins TRBV6-1 and TRBJ2-3, with D perhaps TRBD1 or TRBD2 (5 bases each). The germline V and J ends were trimmed by 6 bases and 2 bases, with 18 bases remaining between them. The CDR3 runs 16 residues. Germline V lookup: CDR1 MNHNS, CDR2 SASEGT. The CDR3 protein is CASRAWGNRPTDTQYF. The CDR3 coding sequence is TGTGCCAGCAGGGCCTGGGGGAATCGTCCCACAGATACGCAGTATTTT.

This clonotype appeared many times. The rearrangement links TRBV7-3 to TRBJ2-1, with D possibly being TRBD2 (5 bases). The V and J ends lost 4 bases and 7 bases respectively, with 8 bases between them. Germline V gene sequence: CDR1 SGHTA, CDR2 FQGTGA. The CDR3 runs 12 residues. This chain's CDR3 is CASSSDFNEQFF. CDR3 sequence (DNA): TGTGCCAGCAGCTCGGACTTTAATGAGCAGTTCTTC.

With regard to this clonotype: A read error may explain this, as a much larger clone is one base away. This chain links TRBV2 with TRBJ2-5; unclear D gene. CDR3 length: 12 amino acids. Germline CDR1 reads SNHLY; CDR2 reads FYNNEI. The CDR3 sequence is CASIGDLEAQYF. In nucleotides, the CDR3 is TGTGCCAGCATCGGTGATTTAGAGGCCCAGTACTTC.

The CDR3 is CASSHPPRQNYEQYF. The CDR3 DNA reads TGTGCCAGCAGTCACCCCCCACGACAGAACTACGAGCAGTACTTC. This chain uses TRBV6-2 or TRBV6-3 with TRBJ2-7; tentative D call: TRBD1 (5 bases). V was clipped by 5 bases and J by 3 bases, with 17 bases between them. Germline values: CDR1 MNHEY, CDR2 SVGEGT. This CDR3 is 15 amino acids long.

The chain has TRBV19 and TRBJ2-3; a weak D match, TRBD1 (6 bases). From germline, CDR1 is LNHDA and CDR2 SQIVND (reference sequence). V shed 5 bases and J shed 3 bases, with 15 bases lying between them. The CDR3 length is 15 residues. CDR3 amino acids: CASSVGARGTDTQYF. The CDR3 nucleotides read TGTGCCAGTAGTGTGGGGGCTAGGGGTACAGATACGCAGTATTTT.

This clonotype showed up many times. The chain combines TRBV5-1 with TRBJ2-1; the D gene is possibly TRBD2 (6 bases). From germline, CDR1 is SGHRS and CDR2 YFSETQ. There are 15 residues in the CDR3. V was pared by 2 bases and J by 4 bases, with 13 bases between. The CDR3 nucleotides read TGCGCCAGCAGCTTCCGGGGCGGGGAATACAATGAGCAGTTCTTC. Protein sequence: CASSFRGGEYNEQFF.

Details on this clonotype: This likely comes from a read error, as the CDR3 has no conserved phenylalanine or tryptophan at its end. Because the CDR3's place on the DNA is in doubt, the DNA is left out and the CDR3 is given as listed by TCRdb. This chain links TRBV11-3 with TRBJ2-4; the table's D call, TRBD1, was not checked against the DNA. Germline lookup yields CDR1 SGHNT and CDR2 YENEEA. The CDR3 contains 19 residues when both ends are counted. CDR3 sequence: CASSRLHRQGRQFLSIRYS.

This clonotype was counted only a few times. The chain combines TRBV10-3 with TRBJ1-1, with D unclear. Looked up from germline, CDR1 is ENHRY and CDR2 is SYGVKD. The V end was cut by 7 bases, the J end by 2 bases, with 14 bases between. The CDR3 spans 14 residues. CDR3 DNA: TGTGCCATCAACCCCACTCAGGATAACACTGAAGCTTTCTTT. It encodes CAINPTQDNTEAFF.

As regards this clonotype: A much larger clone is a single base away; this may be a read error. The V call is TRBV30, the J call TRBJ2-7; D perhaps matches TRBD1 (5 bases). This CDR3 has 11 residues. Germline CDR1 reads GTSNPN; CDR2 reads SVGIG (reference sequence). Written as DNA, the CDR3 is TGTGCCCGGAGTGTAGGTGACAGACAGTACTTC. This translates into CARSVGDRQYF.

The table lists this clonotype with many counts. The chain carries TRBV19 and TRBJ2-5; D not resolved. The length of the CDR3 is 12 residues. V was cut by 3 bases and J by 7 bases, with 9 bases left in between. From germline, CDR1 is LNHDA and CDR2 SQIVND (reference sequence). CDR3 sequence: CASSIVGGTQYF. In DNA, the CDR3 is TGTGCCAGTAGTATCGTCGGCGGGACCCAGTACTTC.

This clonotype was seen at least ten times. The chain joins TRBV4-3 to TRBJ2-1; 9 nucleotides match TRBD2. V lost 0 bases and J lost 10; bases outside the gene matches: 7. CDR1 LGHNA and CDR2 YSLEER come from the germline V gene. The CDR3 totals 15 residues. The CDR3 is CASSQDLAREGEQFF. CDR3 DNA: TGCGCCAGCAGCCAAGATTTGGCGCGGGAGGGGGAGCAGTTCTTC.

The table lists this clonotype with a few counts. The genes are TRBV12-3 or TRBV12-4 and TRBJ1-1; a weak D match, TRBD1 (5 bases). This CDR3 spans 14 amino acids. V lost 0 bases and J 1 base, leaving 6 bases between the germline ends. The CDR3 region is CASSLAGTNTEAFF. The CDR3 nucleotides are TGTGCCAGCAGTTTAGCCGGGACGAACACTGAAGCTTTCTTT.

This clonotype appeared many times. The chain employs TRBV7-9 and TRBJ2-1; 8 nucleotides align to TRBD2. V trimming: 4 bases; J trimming: 2 bases; junction bases outside the gene matches: 4. The CDR3 sequence is 15 residues long. Germline V CDR1 and CDR2: SEHNR, FQNEAQ (reference sequence). CDR3 coding DNA: TGTGCCAGCAGCTCCCAGCGGGGGACCTACAATGAGCAGTTCTTC. It encodes CASSSQRGTYNEQFF.

Ten or more counts support this clonotype. The rearrangement uses TRBV19 and TRBJ1-5, with TRBD1 matching over 9 bases. The CDR3 spans 14 residues. The ends lost 8 bases at V and 3 bases at J; junction bases unmatched: 5. Germline V gene lookup returns CDR1 LNHDA and CDR2 SQIVND (reference sequence). In DNA form, the CDR3 reads TGTGCCAGTGCTGGACAGGGGTTCAATCAGCCCCAGCATTTT. This translates into CASAGQGFNQPQHF.

In its sample, this clonotype was seen many times. This chain links TRBV27 with TRBJ2-3; perhaps TRBD2 as D (6 bases). Per germline, CDR1 MNHEY and CDR2 SMNVEV (reference sequence). There are 16 residues in the CDR3. Deletions cut 3 bases from V and 0 bases from J, with 13 bases between. The CDR3 nucleotides are TGTGCCAGCAGTTTCATCCTAGCGACTAGCACAGATACGCAGTATTTT. As protein: CASSFILATSTDTQYF.